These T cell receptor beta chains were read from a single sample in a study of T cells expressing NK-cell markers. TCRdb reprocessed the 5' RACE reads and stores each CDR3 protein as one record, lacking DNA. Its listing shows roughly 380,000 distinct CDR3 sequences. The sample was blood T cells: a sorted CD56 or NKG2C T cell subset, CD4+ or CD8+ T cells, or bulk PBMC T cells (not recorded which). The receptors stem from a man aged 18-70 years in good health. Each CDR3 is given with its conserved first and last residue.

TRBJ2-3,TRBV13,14,CASSLGPVEDTQYF
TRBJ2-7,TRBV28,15,CASSQISGGAYEQYF
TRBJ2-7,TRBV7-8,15,CASSLVGQGAQEQYF
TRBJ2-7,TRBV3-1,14,CASSRLRTGYEQYF
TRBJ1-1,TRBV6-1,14,CASSPRRGGGEAFF
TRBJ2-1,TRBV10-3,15,CAISTLAGGPNEQFF
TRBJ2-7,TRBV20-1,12,CSAGGGSYEQYF
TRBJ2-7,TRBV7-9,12,CASSRQDYEQYF
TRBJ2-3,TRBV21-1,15,CASRKTDTRGDTQYF
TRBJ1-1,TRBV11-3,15,CASTIREGLNTEAFF
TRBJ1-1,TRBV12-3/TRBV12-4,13,CASTSLGNTEAFF
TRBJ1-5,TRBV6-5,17,CASSPRDRGYSNQPQHF
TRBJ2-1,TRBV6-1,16,CASTPLWNVPYNEQFF
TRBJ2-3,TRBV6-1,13,CASSDYLWHTQYF
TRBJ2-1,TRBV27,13,CASSFIRGNEQFF
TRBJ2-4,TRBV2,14,CASRGSGLVGIQYF
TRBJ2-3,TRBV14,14,CASSRDFSTDTQYF
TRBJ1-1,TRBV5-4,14,CASSSIDRDTEAFF
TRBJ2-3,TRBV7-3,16,CASSPTNRDRGDTQYF
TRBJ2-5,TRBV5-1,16,CASSPRTGVPSETQYF
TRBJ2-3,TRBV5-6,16,CASSWGLAGGRDTQYF
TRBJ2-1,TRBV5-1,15,CASSFGASSYNEQFF